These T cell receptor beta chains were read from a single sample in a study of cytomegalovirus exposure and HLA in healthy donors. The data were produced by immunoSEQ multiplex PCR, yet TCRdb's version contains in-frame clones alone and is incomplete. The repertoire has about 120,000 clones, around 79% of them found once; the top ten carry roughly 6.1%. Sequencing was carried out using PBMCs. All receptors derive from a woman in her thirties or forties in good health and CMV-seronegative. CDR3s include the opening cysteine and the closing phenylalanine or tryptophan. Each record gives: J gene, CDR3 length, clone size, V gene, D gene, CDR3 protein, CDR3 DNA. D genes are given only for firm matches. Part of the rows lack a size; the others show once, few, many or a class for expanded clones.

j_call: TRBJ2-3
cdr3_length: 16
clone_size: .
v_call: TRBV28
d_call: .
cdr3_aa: CASSSLLGRGTDTQYF
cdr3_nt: TGTGCCAGCAGTTCCCTCCTAGGCAGGGGCACAGATACGCAGTATTTT

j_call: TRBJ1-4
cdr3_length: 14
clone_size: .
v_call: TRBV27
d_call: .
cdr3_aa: CASSDSATNEKLFF
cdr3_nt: TGTGCCAGCAGTGACAGTGCAACTAATGAAAAACTGTTTTTT

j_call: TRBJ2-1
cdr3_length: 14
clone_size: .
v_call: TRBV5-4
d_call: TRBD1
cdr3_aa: CASSFRDRVGEQFF
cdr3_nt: TGTGCCAGCAGCTTCAGGGACAGGGTGGGTGAGCAGTTCTTC

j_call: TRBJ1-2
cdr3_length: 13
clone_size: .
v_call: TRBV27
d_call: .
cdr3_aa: CASSLRENYGYTF
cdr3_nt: TGTGCCAGCAGTTTGAGGGAAAACTATGGCTACACCTTC

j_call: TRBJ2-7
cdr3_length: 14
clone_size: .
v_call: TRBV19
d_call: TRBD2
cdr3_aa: CASSMGASGYEQYF
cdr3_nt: TGTGCCAGTAGTATGGGAGCTAGCGGTTACGAGCAGTACTTC

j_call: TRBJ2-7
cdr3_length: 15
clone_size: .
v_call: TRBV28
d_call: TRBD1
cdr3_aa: CASRGSDRVHHEQYF
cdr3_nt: TGTGCCAGCAGGGGATCGGACAGGGTTCACCACGAGCAGTACTTC

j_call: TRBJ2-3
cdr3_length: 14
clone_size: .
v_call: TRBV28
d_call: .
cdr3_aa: CAAGQEGSTDTQYF
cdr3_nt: TGTGCCGCGGGGCAGGAAGGGAGCACAGATACGCAGTATTTT

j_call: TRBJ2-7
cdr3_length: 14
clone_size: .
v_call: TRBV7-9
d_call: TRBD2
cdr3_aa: CSSSFSGASYEQYF
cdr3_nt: TGTTCCAGCAGCTTTAGCGGGGCTTCCTACGAGCAGTACTTC

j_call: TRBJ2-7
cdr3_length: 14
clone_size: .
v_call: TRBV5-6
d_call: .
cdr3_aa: CASSLRGSEGCQYF
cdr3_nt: TGTGCCAGCAGCTTGAGAGGGTCGGAGGGCTGCCAGTACTTC

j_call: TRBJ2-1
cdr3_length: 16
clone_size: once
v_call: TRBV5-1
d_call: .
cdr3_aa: CASSLPQGRSYNEQFF
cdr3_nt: TGCGCCAGCAGCTTGCCTCAGGGGAGATCCTACAATGAGCAGTTCTTC

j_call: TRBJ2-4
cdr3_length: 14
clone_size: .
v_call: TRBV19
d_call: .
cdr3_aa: CASSGLEGGNIQYF
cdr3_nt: TGTGCCAGTAGTGGCTTGGAGGGTGGGAACATTCAGTACTTC

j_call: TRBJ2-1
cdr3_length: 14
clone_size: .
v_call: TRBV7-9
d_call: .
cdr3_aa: CASSLQRPGNEQFF
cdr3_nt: TGTGCCAGCAGCTTACAGCGTCCGGGCAATGAGCAGTTCTTC

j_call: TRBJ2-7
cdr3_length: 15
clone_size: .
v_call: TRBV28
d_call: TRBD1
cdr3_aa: CASSPGTDLTYEQYF
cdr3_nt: TGTGCCAGCAGCCCAGGGACAGATCTTACCTACGAGCAGTACTTC

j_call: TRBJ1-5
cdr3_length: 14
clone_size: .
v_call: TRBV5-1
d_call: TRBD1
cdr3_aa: CASSLSGGNQPQHF
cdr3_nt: TGCGCCAGCAGCTTGTCAGGGGGGAATCAGCCCCAGCATTTT

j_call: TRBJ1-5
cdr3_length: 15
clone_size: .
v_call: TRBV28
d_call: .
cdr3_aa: CASSLTGMGNQPQHF
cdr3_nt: TGTGCCAGCAGTTTAACAGGGATGGGCAATCAGCCCCAGCATTTT

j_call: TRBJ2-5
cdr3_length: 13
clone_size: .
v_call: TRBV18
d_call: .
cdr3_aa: CASSDSEAETQYF
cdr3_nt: TGTGCCAGCTCAGACAGTGAAGCAGAGACCCAGTACTTC

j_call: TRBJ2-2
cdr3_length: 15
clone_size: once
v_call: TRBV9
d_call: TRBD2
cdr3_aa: CASSTSGRPPGELFF
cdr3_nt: TGTGCCAGCAGCACTAGCGGGAGACCCCCCGGGGAGCTGTTTTTT

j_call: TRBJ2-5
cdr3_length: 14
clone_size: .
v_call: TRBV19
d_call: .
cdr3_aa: CASRLADNQETQYF
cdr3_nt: TGTGCCAGTAGACTAGCAGATAACCAAGAGACCCAGTACTTC

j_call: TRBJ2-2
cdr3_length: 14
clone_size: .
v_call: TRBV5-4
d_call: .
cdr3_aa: CASSVDLNTGELFF
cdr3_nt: TGTGCCAGCAGCGTCGACTTAAACACCGGGGAGCTGTTTTTT

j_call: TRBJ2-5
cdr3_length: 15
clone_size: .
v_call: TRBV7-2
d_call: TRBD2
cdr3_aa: CASSARLAGWETQYF
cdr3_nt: TGTGCCAGCAGCGCTCGACTAGCGGGATGGGAGACCCAGTACTTC

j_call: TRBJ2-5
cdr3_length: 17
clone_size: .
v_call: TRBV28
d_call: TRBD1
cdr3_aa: CASSFGQGALGQETQYF
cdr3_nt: TGTGCCAGCAGTTTTGGACAGGGGGCGCTAGGCCAAGAGACCCAGTACTTC

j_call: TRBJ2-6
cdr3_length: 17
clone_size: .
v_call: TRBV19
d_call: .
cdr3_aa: CASSRDREFSGANVLTF
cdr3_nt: TGTGCCAGTAGCCGGGACCGGGAGTTCTCTGGGGCCAACGTCCTGACTTTC

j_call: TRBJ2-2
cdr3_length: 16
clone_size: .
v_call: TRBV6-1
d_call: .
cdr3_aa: CASSGHRNTNTGELFF
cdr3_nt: TGTGCCAGCAGTGGTCACAGAAATACGAACACCGGGGAGCTGTTTTTT

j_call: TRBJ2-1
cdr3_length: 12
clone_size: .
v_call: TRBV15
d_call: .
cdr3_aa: CATSEGYNEQFF
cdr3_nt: TGTGCCACCTCCGAGGGATACAATGAGCAGTTCTTC

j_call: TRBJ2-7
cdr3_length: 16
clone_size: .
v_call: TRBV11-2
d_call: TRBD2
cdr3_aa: CASSLDRAGVGYEQYF
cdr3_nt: TGTGCCAGCAGCTTAGATCGGGCGGGAGTGGGCTACGAGCAGTACTTC

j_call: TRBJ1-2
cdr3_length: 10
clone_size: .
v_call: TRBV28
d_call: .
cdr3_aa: CASRDYGYTF
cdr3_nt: TGTGCCAGCCGGGATTATGGCTACACCTTC

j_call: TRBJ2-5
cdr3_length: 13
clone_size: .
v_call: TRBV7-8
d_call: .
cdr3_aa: CATGGRLEVTQYF
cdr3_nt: TGTGCCACAGGGGGGCGTCTTGAAGTGACCCAGTACTTC

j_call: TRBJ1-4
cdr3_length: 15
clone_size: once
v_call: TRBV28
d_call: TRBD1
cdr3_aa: CASSSPGQGAEKLFF
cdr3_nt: TGTGCCAGCAGTTCACCGGGACAGGGGGCGGAAAAACTGTTTTTT

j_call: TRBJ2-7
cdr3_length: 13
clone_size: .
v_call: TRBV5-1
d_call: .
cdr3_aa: CASSQGEDREQYF
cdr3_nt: TGCGCCAGCAGCCAGGGGGAGGACCGCGAGCAGTACTTC

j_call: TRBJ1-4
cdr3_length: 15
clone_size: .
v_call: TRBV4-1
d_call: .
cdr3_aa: CASSQVGVLWEKLFF
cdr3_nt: TGCGCCAGCAGCCAAGTCGGGGTTCTTTGGGAAAAACTGTTTTTT

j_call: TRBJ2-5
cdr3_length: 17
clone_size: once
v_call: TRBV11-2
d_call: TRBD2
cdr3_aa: CASSLGILAGEGETQYF
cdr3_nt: TGTGCCAGCAGCTTAGGTATTCTAGCGGGAGAAGGAGAGACCCAGTACTTC

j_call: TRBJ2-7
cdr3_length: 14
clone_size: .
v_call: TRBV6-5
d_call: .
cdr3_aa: CASSYFLGSYEQYF
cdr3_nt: TGTGCCAGCAGTTATTTTTTAGGGAGCTACGAGCAGTACTTC

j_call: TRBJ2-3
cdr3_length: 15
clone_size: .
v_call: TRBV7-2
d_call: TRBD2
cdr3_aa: CASSPPGGPMDTQYF
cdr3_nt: TGTGCCAGCAGCCCACCGGGAGGGCCTATGGATACGCAGTATTTT

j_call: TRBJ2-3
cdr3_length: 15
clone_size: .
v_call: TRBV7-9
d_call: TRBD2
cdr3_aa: CASSDGTSGRAAQYF
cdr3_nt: TGTGCCAGCAGCGACGGGACTAGCGGGAGGGCGGCGCAGTATTTT

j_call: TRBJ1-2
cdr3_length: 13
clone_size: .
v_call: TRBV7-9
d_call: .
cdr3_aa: CASSEDINYGYTF
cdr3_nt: TGTGCCAGCAGCGAAGACATTAACTATGGCTACACCTTC

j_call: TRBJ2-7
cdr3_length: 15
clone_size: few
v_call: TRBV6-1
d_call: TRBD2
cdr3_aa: CASSDQAGGGYEQYF
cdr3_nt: TGTGCCAGCAGTGACCAAGCGGGGGGGGGCTACGAGCAGTACTTC

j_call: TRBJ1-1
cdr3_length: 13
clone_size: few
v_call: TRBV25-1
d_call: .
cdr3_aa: CASRSLGRAEAFF
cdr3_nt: TGTGCCAGCCGCTCCTTAGGCAGGGCGGAAGCTTTCTTT

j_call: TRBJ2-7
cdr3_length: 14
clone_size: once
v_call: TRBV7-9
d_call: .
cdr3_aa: CASSRLAGLDEQYF
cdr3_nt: TGTGCCAGCAGCCGCCTAGCTGGCCTCGACGAGCAGTACTTC

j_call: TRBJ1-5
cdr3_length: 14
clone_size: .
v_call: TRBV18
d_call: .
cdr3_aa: CASSPLSGNQPQHF
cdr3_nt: TGTGCCAGCTCACCACTTTCAGGCAATCAGCCCCAGCATTTT

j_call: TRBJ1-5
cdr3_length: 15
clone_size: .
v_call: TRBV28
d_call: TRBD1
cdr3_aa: CASSFSQGPNQPQHF
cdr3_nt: TGTGCCAGCAGTTTCTCACAGGGGCCCAATCAGCCCCAGCATTTT

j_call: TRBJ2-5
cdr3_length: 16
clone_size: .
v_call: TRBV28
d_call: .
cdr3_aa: CASSFARQAGVETQYF
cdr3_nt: TGTGCCAGCAGTTTCGCCCGACAGGCGGGCGTGGAGACCCAGTACTTC

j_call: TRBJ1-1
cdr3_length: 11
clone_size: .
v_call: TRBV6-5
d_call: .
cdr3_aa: CASRANTEAFF
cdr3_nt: TGTGCCAGCAGGGCAAACACTGAAGCTTTCTTT

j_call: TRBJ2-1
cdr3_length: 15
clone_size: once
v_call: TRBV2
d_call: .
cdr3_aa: CASRGDRTYYNEQFF
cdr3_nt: TGTGCCAGCAGGGGCGACAGGACTTACTACAATGAGCAGTTCTTC

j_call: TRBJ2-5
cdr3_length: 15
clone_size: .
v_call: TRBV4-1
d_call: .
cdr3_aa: CASSQTGSVGETQYF
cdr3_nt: TGCGCCAGCAGCCAAACAGGGTCGGTAGGGGAGACCCAGTACTTC

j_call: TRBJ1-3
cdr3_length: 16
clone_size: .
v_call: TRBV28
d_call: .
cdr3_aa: CASSLWAGISGNTIYF
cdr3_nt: TGTGCCAGCAGTTTATGGGCGGGGATCTCTGGAAACACCATATATTTT

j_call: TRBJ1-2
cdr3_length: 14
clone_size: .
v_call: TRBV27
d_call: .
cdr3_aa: CASSLTGARYGYTF
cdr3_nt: TGTGCCAGCAGTTTGACAGGAGCCCGCTATGGCTACACCTTC

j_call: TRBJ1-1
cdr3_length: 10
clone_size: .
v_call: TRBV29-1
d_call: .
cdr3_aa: CSVVGTEAFF
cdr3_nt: TGCAGCGTCGTCGGCACTGAAGCTTTCTTT

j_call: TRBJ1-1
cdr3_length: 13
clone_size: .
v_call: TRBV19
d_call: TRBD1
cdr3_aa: CASKGQGHTEAFF
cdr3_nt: TGTGCCAGTAAGGGACAGGGACACACTGAAGCTTTCTTT

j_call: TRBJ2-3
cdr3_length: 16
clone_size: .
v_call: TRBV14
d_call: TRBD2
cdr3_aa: CASSPRLALGADTQYF
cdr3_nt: TGTGCCAGCAGCCCCAGACTAGCGCTAGGGGCAGATACGCAGTATTTT

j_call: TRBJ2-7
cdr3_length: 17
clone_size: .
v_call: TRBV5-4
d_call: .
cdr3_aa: CASSLGVGRTCLDEQYF
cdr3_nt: TGTGCCAGCAGCTTGGGGGTGGGGCGTACCTGTTTAGACGAGCAGTACTTC

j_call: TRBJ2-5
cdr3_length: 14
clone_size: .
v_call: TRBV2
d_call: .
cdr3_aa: CASNGGASGSAQYF
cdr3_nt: TGTGCCAGCAACGGCGGGGCCTCGGGTTCGGCCCAGTACTTC

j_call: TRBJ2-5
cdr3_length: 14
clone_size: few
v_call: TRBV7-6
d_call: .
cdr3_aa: CASSTYRAQETQYF
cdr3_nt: TGTGCCAGCAGCACTTACAGGGCCCAAGAGACCCAGTACTTC

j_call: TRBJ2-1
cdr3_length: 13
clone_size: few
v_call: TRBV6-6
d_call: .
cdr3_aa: CASSYSRQDEQFF
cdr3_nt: TGTGCCAGCAGTTACTCGAGACAGGATGAGCAGTTCTTC

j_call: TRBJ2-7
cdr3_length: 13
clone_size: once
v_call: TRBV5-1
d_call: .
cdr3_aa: CASSLLVNGEQYF
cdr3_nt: TGCGCCAGCAGCTTGCTAGTCAACGGCGAGCAGTACTTC

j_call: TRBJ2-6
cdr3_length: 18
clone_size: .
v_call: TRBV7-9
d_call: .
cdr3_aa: CASSNRVSSFSGANVLTF
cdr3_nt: TGTGCCAGCAGCAACCGGGTTTCCTCCTTCTCTGGGGCCAACGTCCTGACTTTC

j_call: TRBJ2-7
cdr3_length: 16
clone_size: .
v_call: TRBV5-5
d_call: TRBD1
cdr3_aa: CASIRRLGDRDYEQYF
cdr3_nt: TGTGCCAGCATCCGTAGGCTAGGGGACAGAGATTACGAGCAGTACTTC

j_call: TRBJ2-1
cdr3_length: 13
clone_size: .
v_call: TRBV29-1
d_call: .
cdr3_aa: CSVGPDPGLGQFF
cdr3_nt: TGCAGCGTTGGGCCGGACCCCGGACTGGGGCAGTTCTTC

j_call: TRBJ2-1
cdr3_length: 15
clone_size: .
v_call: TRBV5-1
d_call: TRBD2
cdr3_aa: CASRRSSGSNDEQFF
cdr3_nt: TGCGCCAGCAGAAGAAGTAGCGGGAGTAACGATGAGCAGTTCTTC

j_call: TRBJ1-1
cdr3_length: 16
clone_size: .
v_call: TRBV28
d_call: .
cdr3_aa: CASSLFGGGRATEAFF
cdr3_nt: TGTGCCAGCAGTTTATTCGGGGGAGGAAGGGCCACTGAAGCTTTCTTT